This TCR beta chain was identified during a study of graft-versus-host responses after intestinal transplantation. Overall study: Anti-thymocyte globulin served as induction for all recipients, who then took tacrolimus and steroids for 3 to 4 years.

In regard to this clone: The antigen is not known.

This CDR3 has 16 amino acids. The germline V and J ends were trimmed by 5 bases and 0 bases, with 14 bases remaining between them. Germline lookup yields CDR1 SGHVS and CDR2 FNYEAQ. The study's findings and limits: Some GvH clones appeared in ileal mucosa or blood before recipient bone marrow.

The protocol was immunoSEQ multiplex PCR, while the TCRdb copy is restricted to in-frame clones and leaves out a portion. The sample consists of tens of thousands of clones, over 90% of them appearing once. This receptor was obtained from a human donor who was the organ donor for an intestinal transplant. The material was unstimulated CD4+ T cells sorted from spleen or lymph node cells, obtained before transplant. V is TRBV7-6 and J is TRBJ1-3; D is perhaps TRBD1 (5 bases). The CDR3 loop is CASSPREGFSGNTIYF. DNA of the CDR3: TGTGCCAGCAGCCCCCGGGAGGGGTTCTCTGGAAACACCATATATTTT. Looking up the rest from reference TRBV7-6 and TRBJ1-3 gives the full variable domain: GAGVSQSPRYKVTKRGQDVALRCDPISGHVSLYWYRQALGQGPEFLTYFNYEAQQDKSGLPNDRFSAERPEGSISTLTIQRTEQRDSAMYRCASSPREGFSGNTIYFGEGSWLTVV.